Presented here are 5 T cell receptor beta chains from one specimen sequenced in a study of cytomegalovirus exposure and HLA in healthy donors. With 60 Vbeta and 13 Jbeta primers, the PCR was carried out. Some clones are missing from TCRdb's copy, which holds only in-frame ones; the method was immunoSEQ multiplex PCR. The sample lists some 170,000 clones, about 83% occurring once. The material sequenced was PBMCs. These TCRs come from a female donor in good health and CMV-seronegative.

This clone was counted a single time. The chain has TRBV6-1 and TRBJ1-2; a weak D match, TRBD1 (6 bases). Germline loops: CDR1 MNHNS, CDR2 SASEGT. The CDR3 length is 13 residues. The V end lost 3 bases, the J end lost 6 bases, and 11 bases lay between the germline ends. This CDR3 reads CASSDQTGDGYTF. The CDR3 region has the DNA TGTGCCAGCAGTGACCAGACAGGCGATGGCTACACCTTC.

The CDR3 region is CASSYSGGGGDTQYF. The CDR3 DNA reads TGCGCCAGCAGCTACTCTGGAGGGGGAGGGGATACGCAGTATTTT. J is TRBJ2-3 and V is TRBV5-1, with TRBD2 as a possible D gene (7 bases). The CDR3 contains 15 residues. The V gene's germline CDR1 is SGHRS and CDR2 YFSETQ. Between the trimmed V and J ends, which lost 3 bases and 6 bases, there was a span of 17 bases.

The chain uses TRBV29-1 and TRBJ2-7; D perhaps matches TRBD1 (6 bases). Germline-derived CDR1 and CDR2 are SQVTM and ANQGSEA. The CDR3 totals 11 residues. V lost 6 bases and J lost 3, with 9 bases in between. This CDR3 reads CSVKQGYEQYF. CDR3 nucleotides: TGCAGCGTGAAACAGGGCTACGAGCAGTACTTC.

This chain connects TRBV29-1 to TRBJ2-1, with 10 nucleotides matching TRBD1. The CDR3 has 12 amino acids. Germline CDR1 SQVTM, CDR2 ANQGSEA. V shed 3 bases, J shed 7 bases, and the junction held 0 bases outside the gene matches. The CDR3 DNA sequence: TGCAGCGTTGAGGGACAGGGGAATGAGCAGTTCTTC. Its protein is CSVEGQGNEQFF.

The chain links TRBV5-1 to TRBJ2-2, with D possibly TRBD2 on 5 matching bases. This CDR3 contains 14 residues. The germline CDR1 and CDR2 sequences are SGHRS and YFSETQ. The V end lost 4 bases, the J end lost 7 bases, and 14 bases lay between the germline ends. The CDR3 DNA is TGCGCCAGCAGCCGGGCCGGGGAATACGGGGAGCTGTTTTTT. Protein product: CASSRAGEYGELFF.